This TCR beta chain emerged from a study of blood T cell repertoires in COVID-19. TCRdb's table, derived via immunoSEQ multiplex PCR, lists solely in-frame clones and lacks some. The sample holds about 190,000 clones, about 81% seen once. The V gene lost 3 bases and the J gene lost 4 bases, with 14 bases spanning the gap. Germline CDR1 is MGHRA and CDR2 is YSYEKL. This CDR3 spans 15 amino acids. What was sequenced was peripheral blood. This chain connects TRBV4-1 to TRBJ2-3; D may be TRBD2 (5 bases). The clonotype comes from a man aged 25 to 40 with active or convalescent COVID-19. The CDR3 nucleotides are TGCGCCAGCAGCCACGTTTCACTAGTCGCAGATACGCAGTATTTT. This encodes CASSHVSLVADTQYF.